A selection of T cell receptor beta chains follows, all from one sample in a study of regulatory T cells in long-lasting Graves disease. One entry per CDR3 protein, called by TCRdb with MiXCR from the multiplex PCR reads. In the table there are 320,000 or so distinct CDR3 sequences, more than 15% of which are singletons. Sample: peripheral blood mononuclear cells (PBMCs), taken at new diagnosis, from a patient treated with antithyroid drugs. The receptors derive from a female donor with Graves disease. Both conserved end residues are part of each CDR3. D genes are given only for firm matches. Clone size is not always given. Where it is, it says once, few, many or a class for expanded clones.

clone size	D gene	CDR3 length	J gene	V gene	CDR3 protein	CDR3 DNA
-	-	14	TRBJ1-4	TRBV5-1	CASQGEATNEKLFF	TGCGCCAGTCAAGGGGAGGCAACTAATGAAAAACTGTTTTTT
many	TRBD2	18	TRBJ2-7	TRBV7-9	CASSLAAIGLAGTYEQYF	TGTGCCAGCAGCTTAGCGGCGATCGGACTAGCGGGGACCTACGAGCAGTACTTC
few	-	11	TRBJ2-1	TRBV29-1	CSVDAVNEQFF	TGCAGCGTTGATGCCGTTAATGAGCAGTTCTTC
many	TRBD1	15	TRBJ1-1	TRBV7-9	CASSAGDRENTEAFF	TGTGCCAGCAGCGCGGGGGACAGGGAAAACACTGAAGCTTTCTTT
many	-	12	TRBJ2-5	TRBV7-9	CASRNKEETQYF	TGTGCCAGCAGGAACAAGGAAGAGACCCAGTACTTC
many	-	17	TRBJ2-3	TRBV7-3	CASSPGEGADPTDTQYF	TGTGCCAGCAGCCCCGGGGAGGGGGCGGACCCCACAGATACGCAGTATTTT
medium-sized	-	12	TRBJ2-1	TRBV3-1	CASSQFYNEQFF	TGTGCCAGCAGCCAATTCTACAATGAGCAGTTCTTC
many	TRBD2	15	TRBJ2-5	TRBV12-3/TRBV12-4	CASSLDGRSQETQYF	TGTGCCAGCAGTTTAGACGGGAGGTCCCAAGAGACCCAGTACTTC
many	-	12	TRBJ1-2	TRBV6-2/TRBV6-3	CASSYADYGYTF	TGTGCCAGCAGTTACGCTGACTATGGCTACACCTTC
-	TRBD2	16	TRBJ2-7	TRBV28	CASRGSSGHTSYEQYF	TGTGCCAGCAGGGGATCTAGCGGGCACACCTCCTACGAGCAGTACTTC
many	-	15	TRBJ1-3	TRBV12-5	CASGLGGLSGNTIYF	TGTGCTAGTGGTTTAGGGGGGCTCAGTGGAAACACCATATATTTT
many	TRBD1	16	TRBJ1-5	TRBV12-3/TRBV12-4	CASSFDRGYSNQPQHF	TGTGCCAGCAGTTTTGACAGGGGGTATAGCAATCAGCCCCAGCATTTT
many	-	16	TRBJ1-1	TRBV20-1	CSAREVFEGRNTEAFF	TGCAGTGCTAGAGAGGTGTTCGAGGGGCGGAACACTGAAGCTTTCTTT
-	-	14	TRBJ1-5	TRBV7-9	CASSYEGSNQPQHF	TGTGCCAGCAGCTACGAGGGTAGCAATCAGCCCCAGCATTTT
-	TRBD1	13	TRBJ2-1	TRBV5-6	CASNAQGVNEQFF	TGTGCCAGCAACGCCCAGGGGGTCAATGAGCAGTTCTTC
-	-	14	TRBJ1-2	TRBV4-1	CASNQVVGLDGYTF	TGCGCCAGCAACCAAGTGGTGGGGCTGGACGGCTACACCTTC
many	-	15	TRBJ2-7	TRBV10-2	CASSDSAGEGYEQYF	TGCGCCAGCAGTGACTCGGCAGGAGAGGGCTACGAGCAGTACTTC
-	-	14	TRBJ2-7	TRBV2	CASSLLAATREQYF	TGTGCCAGCAGCCTCCTGGCAGCAACAAGGGAGCAGTACTTC
many	TRBD2	14	TRBJ2-7	TRBV6-2/TRBV6-3	CASSYSGLAGVLYF	TGTGCCAGCAGTTACTCGGGACTAGCGGGGGTCCTGTACTTC
many	-	13	TRBJ1-2	TRBV12-3/TRBV12-4	CASSSSGRYGYTF	TGTGCCAGCAGTTCCTCTGGGCGCTATGGCTACACCTTC
many	-	17	TRBJ2-7	TRBV7-2	CASSPPWPHGTRNEQYF	TGTGCCAGCAGCCCTCCGTGGCCCCACGGGACTCGTAACGAGCAGTACTTC
many	TRBD1	15	TRBJ2-7	TRBV12-3/TRBV12-4	CASSSRQGHSYEQYF	TGTGCCAGCAGTTCCAGACAGGGCCACTCCTACGAGCAGTACTTC
many	TRBD1	16	TRBJ1-2	TRBV13	CASSSNRGLLGVGYTF	TGTGCCAGCAGCTCGAACAGGGGATTGCTCGGAGTTGGCTACACCTTC
few	-	15	TRBJ2-3	TRBV6-2/TRBV6-3	CASSYEERVTDTQYF	TGTGCCAGCAGTTACGAGGAGCGGGTCACAGATACGCAGTATTTT
few	TRBD2	18	TRBJ2-7	TRBV5-5	CASSLKGPTEGGPYEQYF	TGTGCCAGCAGCTTGAAGGGGCCTACGGAGGGAGGGCCCTACGAGCAGTACTTC
many	-	14	TRBJ2-1	TRBV2	CASSETGLDNEQFF	TGTGCCAGCAGTGAAACAGGGTTGGACAATGAGCAGTTCTTC
many	-	11	TRBJ2-7	TRBV2	CATTTGGEQYF	TGTGCCACCACTACTGGGGGCGAGCAGTACTTC
-	TRBD2	17	TRBJ2-5	TRBV5-1	CASSSGLAGGPRETQYF	TGCGCCAGCAGCTCGGGACTAGCGGGAGGGCCTCGGGAGACCCAGTACTTC
many	TRBD1	16	TRBJ1-2	TRBV12-3/TRBV12-4	CASSSGRDSLNYGYTF	TGTGCCAGCAGTTCCGGCCGGGACAGCCTTAACTATGGCTACACCTTC
many	TRBD1	15	TRBJ2-1	TRBV24-1	CATSEQGGWDNEQFF	TGTGCCACCAGTGAACAGGGGGGCTGGGACAATGAGCAGTTCTTC
-	TRBD2	15	TRBJ2-3	TRBV28	CASKLGRAGGDTQYF	TGTGCCAGCAAGCTCGGTCGAGCGGGAGGGGATACGCAGTATTTT
few	TRBD2	20	TRBJ2-7	TRBV7-9	CASSLVSGASGPSLLYEQYF	TGTGCCAGCAGCTTAGTGTCGGGGGCTAGCGGGCCTTCCCTACTCTACGAGCAGTACTTC
-	TRBD1	17	TRBJ2-7	TRBV24-1	CATSDFPGQGTTYEQYF	TGTGCCACCAGTGATTTCCCGGGACAGGGGACAACCTACGAGCAGTACTTC
many	-	14	TRBJ2-2	TRBV11-2	CASSPPSDPTELFF	TGTGCCAGCAGCCCACCCTCGGACCCGACGGAGCTGTTTTTT
many	TRBD1	15	TRBJ1-1	TRBV11-2	CASSLGQGADTEAFF	TGTGCCAGCAGCTTGGGACAGGGAGCGGACACTGAAGCTTTCTTT
many	-	13	TRBJ1-1	TRBV2	CASSDNRNTEAFF	TGTGCCAGCAGTGATAATAGGAACACTGAAGCTTTCTTT
few	TRBD2	17	TRBJ2-1	TRBV20-1	CSATGTSGRVAYNEQFF	TGCAGTGCGACCGGGACTAGCGGGAGGGTAGCCTACAATGAGCAGTTCTTC
-	-	17	TRBJ2-3	TRBV19	CASSPRTWGTFTDTQYF	TGTGCCAGTAGTCCCAGGACTTGGGGAACGTTCACAGATACGCAGTATTTT
many	TRBD2	16	TRBJ2-1	TRBV6-4	CASSLGTSGTYNEQFF	TGTGCCAGCAGTCTAGGGACTAGCGGAACCTACAATGAGCAGTTCTTC